This T cell receptor (beta chain) was recorded in a study of beta chain features in type 1 diabetes (dated 2018 in TCRdb). Context from the whole study: No differences in mean age, gender distribution, total cell number or subset yield were found between patients and healthy donors. A total of 100 million to 110 million sorted cells were examined across all samples, and a strong correlation was observed between cell number per subset and RNA yield. The study compared the TCRB repertoires of sorted circulating CD4+ T cell subsets in recently diagnosed type 1 diabetes patients with those in matched healthy donors. Naive and central memory subsets were obtained from all 28 donors, but regulatory and stem cell-like memory subsets were isolated from only 8 patients and roughly 8 healthy donors. What the authors observed across the whole study: Naive, central memory and regulatory TCRB repertoires appeared more similar among patients than among healthy donors. A moderate but significant shortening of TCRB CDR3 length was observed in type 1 diabetes patients in all four CD4+ subsets. Shorter templates might be favored by PCR, yet because patient and control samples were amplified and corrected together, any such skew would affect both groups equally. Because small numbers of individuals were included in the HLA sub-analyses, any influence of HLA type on TCRB rearrangement was left unresolved. Patients with type 1 diabetes made fewer insertions and deleted more nucleotides at VDJ recombination sites, implying thymic rearrangement abnormalities. Because cDNA was sequenced instead of genomic DNA, highly expressing activated cells could be over-represented, though the groups showed no difference in activation or CD3 levels.

Via the germline V gene (reference sequence), CDR1 is GTSNPN and CDR2 SVGIG. V and J are truncated by 3 bases and 4 bases respectively, leaving an intervening sequence of 8 bases. CDR3 length: 12 amino acids, cysteine to phenylalanine. The only DNA kept is the CDR3, 36 bases in frame from the first base. The entire amount of isolated RNA was reverse transcribed using the High Capacity cDNA Reverse Transcription Kit, so the sequenced TCRB transcripts were expressed ones. Deep immunoSEQ sequencing was performed on naive, central memory and regulatory T cell samples, with an average of roughly 3.5 million total reads per sample. Sorted cells were lysed in RLT buffer and RNA was extracted with DNase-treated RNeasy Micro or Mini kits, depending on cell number. To prevent cross-contamination, every cell subset was processed on its own, while patient and healthy donor samples were processed together. The immunoSEQ multiplex PCR was used to amplify TCRB sequences from cDNA, yielding 87-bp fragments that span the CDR3 region. Sequencing of the amplicons was done on the Illumina HiSeq platform. Per the source publication's procedure: Synthetic template baselines were used to correct PCR bias computationally, reads within Hamming distance 2 were collapsed together, and singletons that could not be merged were discarded. By aligning reads against IMGT, V, D and J genes, CDR3 length, and insertions or deletions at six rearrangement sites were assigned. Within each subset, clonotype counts were normalized to the number of sorted cells before true diversity and Gini coefficients were calculated with the tcR R package. Repertoire sharing was quantified using the overlap coefficient calculated on TCRB nucleotide sequences. Drawn from immuneACCESS, this table holds only the in-frame rearrangements with V and J called that TCRdb kept. Clones are partly lost; checked studies trace under half to an unresolved V gene and leave the rest unexplained. V and J calls and clone size are those listed in that table; D and trimming were worked out from the DNA. The sample data list about 240,000 clones, and around a quarter of these were observed just once. The leading ten clones occupy approximately 4% of the sample.

Each donor gave one peripheral blood draw, approximately 110 mL on average, collected into heparinised tubes. Naive, central memory, regulatory and stem cell-like memory CD4+ T cells were sorted on a BD FACSAria II using a panel including CD45RO, CCR7, CD25, CD127, CD95 and CD27. Purity was above 98% for every sorted population. PBMCs were isolated immediately by Lymphoprep density gradient centrifugation and stained directly without culture. So that batch effects would be minimized, each experiment stained and sorted samples in pairs, pairing one healthy donor with one patient. Worth noting for this clone: Its antigen remains unidentified. No base quality information exists; no much larger clone differs at one position.

Recombination linked TRBV30 to TRBJ2-3; tentative D gene TRBD2, with 6 bases matching. The sequenced sample consisted of central memory CD4+ T cells from blood. The sequence was obtained from a man aged 30 to 45 in good health. The nucleotide sequence is given as TGTGCCTGGAGACTAGCCGCAGATACGCAGTATTTT. The translation is CAWRLAADTQYF.